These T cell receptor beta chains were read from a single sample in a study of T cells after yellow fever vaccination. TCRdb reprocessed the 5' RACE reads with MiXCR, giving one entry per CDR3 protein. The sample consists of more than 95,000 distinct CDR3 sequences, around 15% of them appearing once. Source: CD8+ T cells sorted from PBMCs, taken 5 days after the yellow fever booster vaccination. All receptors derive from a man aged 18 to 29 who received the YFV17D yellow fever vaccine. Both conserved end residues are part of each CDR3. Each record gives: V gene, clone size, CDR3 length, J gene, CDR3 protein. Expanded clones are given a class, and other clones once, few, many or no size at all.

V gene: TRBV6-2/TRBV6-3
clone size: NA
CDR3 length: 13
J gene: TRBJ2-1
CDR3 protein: CASSYSRVWEQFF

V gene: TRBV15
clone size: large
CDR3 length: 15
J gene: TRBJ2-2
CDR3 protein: CATSRDTGGPGELFF

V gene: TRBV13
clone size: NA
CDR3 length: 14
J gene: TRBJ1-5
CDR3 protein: CASSLGQGNQPQHF

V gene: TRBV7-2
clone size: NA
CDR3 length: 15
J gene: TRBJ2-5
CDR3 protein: CASSLSLGPGETQYF

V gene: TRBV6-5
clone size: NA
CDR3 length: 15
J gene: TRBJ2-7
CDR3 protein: CASSYGTGGGYEQYF

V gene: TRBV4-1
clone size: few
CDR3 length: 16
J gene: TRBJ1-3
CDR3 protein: CASSQPGRNSGNTIYF

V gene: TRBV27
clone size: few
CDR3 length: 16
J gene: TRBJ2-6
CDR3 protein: CASSGQGAPGANVLTF

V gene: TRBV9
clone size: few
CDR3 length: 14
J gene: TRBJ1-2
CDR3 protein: CASSMEGDDYGYTF

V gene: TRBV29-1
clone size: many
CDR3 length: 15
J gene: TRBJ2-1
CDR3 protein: CSASRGGFTDNEQFF

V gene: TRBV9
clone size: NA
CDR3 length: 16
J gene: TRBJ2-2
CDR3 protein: CASSVEHGGNTGELFF

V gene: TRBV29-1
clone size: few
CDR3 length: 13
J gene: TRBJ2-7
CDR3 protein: CSAIPNGGREQYF

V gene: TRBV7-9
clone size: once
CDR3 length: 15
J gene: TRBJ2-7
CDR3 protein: CASSHHDRGGYEQYF

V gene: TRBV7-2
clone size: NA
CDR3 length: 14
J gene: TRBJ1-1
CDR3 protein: CASSLSPGSTEAFF

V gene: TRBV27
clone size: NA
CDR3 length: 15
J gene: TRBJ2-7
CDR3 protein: CASSLSTGVGYEQYF

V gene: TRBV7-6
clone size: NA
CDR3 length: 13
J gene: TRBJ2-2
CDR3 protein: CASSLRVAGELFF

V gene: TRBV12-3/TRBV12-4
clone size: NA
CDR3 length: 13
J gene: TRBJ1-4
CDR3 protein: CASSSGTFEKLFF

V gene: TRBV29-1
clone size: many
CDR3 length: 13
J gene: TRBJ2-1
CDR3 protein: CSVEDREYNEQFF

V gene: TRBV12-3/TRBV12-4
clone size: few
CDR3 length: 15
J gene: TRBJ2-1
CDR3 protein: CASSPQGDRYNEQFF

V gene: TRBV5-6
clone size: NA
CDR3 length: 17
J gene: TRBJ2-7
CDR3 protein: CASSLALGTATLYEQYF

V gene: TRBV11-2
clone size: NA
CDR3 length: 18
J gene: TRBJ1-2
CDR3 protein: CASSLGGGGGGGNYGYTF

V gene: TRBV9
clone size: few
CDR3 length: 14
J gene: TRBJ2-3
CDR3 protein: CASSVGRGMDTQYF

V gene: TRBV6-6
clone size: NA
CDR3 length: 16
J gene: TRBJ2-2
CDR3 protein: CASSYLPGQRGGELFF

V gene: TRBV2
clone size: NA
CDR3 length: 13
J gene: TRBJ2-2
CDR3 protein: CASLAGGAGELFF

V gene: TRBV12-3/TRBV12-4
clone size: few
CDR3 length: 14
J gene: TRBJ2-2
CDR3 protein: CASSWGLAAGELFF

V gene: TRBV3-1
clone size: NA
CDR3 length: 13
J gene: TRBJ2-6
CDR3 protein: CASGGAGANVLTF

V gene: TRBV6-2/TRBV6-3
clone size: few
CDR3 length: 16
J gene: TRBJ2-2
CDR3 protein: CASSYWTGGITGELFF

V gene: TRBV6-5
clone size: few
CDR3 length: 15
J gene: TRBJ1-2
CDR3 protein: CASSYSTGGAEGYTF

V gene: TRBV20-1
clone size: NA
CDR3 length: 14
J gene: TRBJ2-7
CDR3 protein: CSASSTESSYEQYF

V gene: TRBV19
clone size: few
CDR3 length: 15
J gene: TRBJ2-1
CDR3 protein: CASSLTGTGYNEQFF

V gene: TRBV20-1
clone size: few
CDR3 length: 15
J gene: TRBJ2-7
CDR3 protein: CSARDFRGSSYEQYF

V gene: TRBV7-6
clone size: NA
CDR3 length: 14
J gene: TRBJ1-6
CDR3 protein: CASSLFQGRSPLHF

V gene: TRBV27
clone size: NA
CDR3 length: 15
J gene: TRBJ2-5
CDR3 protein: CASSPLGLAFETQYF

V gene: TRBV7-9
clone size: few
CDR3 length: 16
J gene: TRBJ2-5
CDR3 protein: CASSSLLAGKPETQYF

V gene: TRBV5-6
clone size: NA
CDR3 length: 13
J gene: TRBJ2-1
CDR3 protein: CASSLEGFNEQFF

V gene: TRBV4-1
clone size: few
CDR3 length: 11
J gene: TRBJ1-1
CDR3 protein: CASSQNTEAFF

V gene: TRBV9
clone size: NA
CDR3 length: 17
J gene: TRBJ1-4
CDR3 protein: CASSARTGETPNEKLFF

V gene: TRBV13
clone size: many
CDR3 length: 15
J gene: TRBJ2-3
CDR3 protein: CASSPGPRSTDTQYF

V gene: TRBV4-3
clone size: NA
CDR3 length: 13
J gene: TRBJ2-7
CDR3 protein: CASSQDSFYEQYF

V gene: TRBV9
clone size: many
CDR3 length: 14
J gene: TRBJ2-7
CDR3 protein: CASSEGGFSYEQYF

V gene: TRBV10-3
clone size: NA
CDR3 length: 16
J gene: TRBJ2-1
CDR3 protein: CAIRVGLAGVYNEQFF

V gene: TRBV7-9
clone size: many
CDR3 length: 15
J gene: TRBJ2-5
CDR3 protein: CASSLGPDSQETQYF

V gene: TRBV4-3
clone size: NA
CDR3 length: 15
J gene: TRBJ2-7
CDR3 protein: CASSVTGGKTYEQYF

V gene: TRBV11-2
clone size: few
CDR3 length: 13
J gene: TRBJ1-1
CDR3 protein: CASSVGQGKGAFF

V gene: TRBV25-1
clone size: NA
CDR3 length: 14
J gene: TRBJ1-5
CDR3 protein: CASSATASNQPQHF

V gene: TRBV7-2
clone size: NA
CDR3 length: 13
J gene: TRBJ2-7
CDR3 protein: CASRGGQSYEQYF

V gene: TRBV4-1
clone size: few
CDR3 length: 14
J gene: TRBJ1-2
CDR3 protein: CASSPAGPNYGYTF

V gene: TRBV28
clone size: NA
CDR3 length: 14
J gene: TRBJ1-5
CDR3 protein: CASSFVMGAQPQHF

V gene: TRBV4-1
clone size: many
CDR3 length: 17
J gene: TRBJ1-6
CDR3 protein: CASSQEASGGVDSPLHF

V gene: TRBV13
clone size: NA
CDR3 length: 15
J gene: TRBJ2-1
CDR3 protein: CASSLSNHSYNEQFF

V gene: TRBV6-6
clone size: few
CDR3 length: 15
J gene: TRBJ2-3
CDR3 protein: CASSGGQGLTDTQYF

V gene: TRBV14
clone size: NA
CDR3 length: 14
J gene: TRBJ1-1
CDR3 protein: CASSQELRDREAFF

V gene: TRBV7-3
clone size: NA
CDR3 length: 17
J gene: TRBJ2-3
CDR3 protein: CASSRWVTRGATDTQYF

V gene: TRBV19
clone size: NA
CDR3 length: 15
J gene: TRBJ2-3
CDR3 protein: CASSFVIGWTDTQYF

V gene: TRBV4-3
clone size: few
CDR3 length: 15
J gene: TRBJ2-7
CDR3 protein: CASSQGAGGHYEQYF

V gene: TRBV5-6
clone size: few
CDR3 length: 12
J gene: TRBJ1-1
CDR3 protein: CASGRGNTEAFF

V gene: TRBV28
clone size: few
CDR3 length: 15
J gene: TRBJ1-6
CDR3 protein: CASSSPGLYNSPLHF

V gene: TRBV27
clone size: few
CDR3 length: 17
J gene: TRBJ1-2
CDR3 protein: CASSLWAGQGLNYGYTF